The 20 T cell receptor beta chains in this list originate from one sample, sequenced in a study of T-cell reconstitution after alpha-beta-depleted transplantation in children. Library preparation (for TCRbeta) was performed with unique molecular identifiers. TCRdb processed the PCR reads anew with MiXCR; each CDR3 protein has one entry. The table includes 420,000 or so distinct CDR3 sequences, about 11% detected once. The specimen was PBMCs from the stem cell graft donor, collected from the stem cell graft. The source of these receptors is a human donor who donated a stem cell graft to a child with acute myeloid leukemia.

This clonotype was seen a few times. The rearrangement joins TRBV4-2 to TRBJ2-5; 8 bases are shared with TRBD2. The germline V gene encodes CDR1 LGHNA and CDR2 YNFKEQ. The CDR3 has 16 amino acids. V shed 5 bases, J shed 2 bases, and the junction held 10 bases outside the gene matches. CDR3 bases: TGTGCCAGCAGCTTGGGAGCGGGAGAGTTACAAGAGACCCAGTACTTC. Its protein is CASSLGAGELQETQYF.

This clonotype has a handful of counts. V gene TRBV6-5 combines with J gene TRBJ2-5; a possible D gene is TRBD1 (5 bases). Looked up from germline, CDR1 is MNHEY and CDR2 is SVGAGI. V was cut by 2 bases and J by 5 bases, with 21 bases left in between. This CDR3 region has 17 residues. The CDR3 DNA reads as TGTGCCAGCAGTTACACCCGACCCGCCAGGGCTTGGGAGACCCAGTACTTC. It specifies CASSYTRPARAWETQYF.

This clonotype was counted ten times or more. Being one base from a much bigger clone, this may be a read error. The chain recombines TRBV3-1 with TRBJ2-3, with 10 bases lining up with TRBD2. The CDR3 has 14 residues. Germline lookup yields CDR1 LGHDT and CDR2 YNNKEL (reference sequence). Trimming removed 4 bases from V and 11 bases from J; junction bases left unmatched: 9. CDR3 residues: CASSPGTSARGQYF. Here the CDR3 DNA reads TGTGCCAGCAGCCCCGGGACTAGCGCAAGAGGGCAGTATTTT.

This chain connects TRBV6-5 to TRBJ2-5, with 9 bases identical to TRBD2. CDR1 MNHEY and CDR2 SVGAGI come from the germline V gene. The CDR3 extends over 17 amino acids. The junction had 12 bases not matched to a gene; V was cut back by 2 bases and J by 5 bases. The CDR3 coding sequence is TGTGCCAGCAGTTACGAGCCTAGCGGGATACGATGGGAGACCCAGTACTTC. As protein: CASSYEPSGIRWETQYF.

In this sample, this clonotype turned up many times. The chain uses TRBV9 and TRBJ2-3; 7 bases match TRBD2. The CDR3 covers 15 residues. V was pared by 1 base and J by 1 base, with 3 bases of the junction left unmatched. Per the germline V gene, CDR1 is SGDLS and CDR2 is YYNGEE. The CDR3 DNA is TGTGCCAGCAGCGTAATGGCGGGAGGCACAGATACGCAGTATTTT. It specifies CASSVMAGGTDTQYF.

The CDR3 loop reads CASSSGHGGYEQYV. The CDR3 nucleotides are TGCGCCAGCAGCTCGGGACACGGCGGGTACGAGCAGTACGTC. This chain joins TRBV5-1 and TRBJ2-7; weak D call: TRBD1 (6 bases). Germline V lookup: CDR1 SGHRS, CDR2 YFSETQ. This CDR3 has 14 residues. Deletions cut 3 bases from V and 4 bases from J, with 14 bases between.

The CDR3 DNA sequence: TGTGCCAGCAAACGATCGCCGCCAGGGACGCAGTATTTT. Translated, it gives CASKRSPPGTQYF. V is TRBV6-1 and J is TRBJ2-3, with D perhaps TRBD1 (5 bases). Germline CDR1 and CDR2: MNHNS and SASEGT. This CDR3 region has 13 residues. Trimming cost V 7 bases and J 9 bases, with 17 bases left between them.

The rearrangement links TRBV5-1 to TRBJ2-5; 13 bases map to TRBD2. This CDR3 is 16 amino acids long. Germline V gene lookup returns CDR1 SGHRS and CDR2 YFSETQ. V lost 0 bases to trimming and J lost 4 bases; unmatched junction nucleotides: 3. The CDR3 DNA sequence: TGCGCCAGCAGCTTGGGACTAGCGGGAGGAGTAGAGACCCAGTACTTC. Translating gives CASSLGLAGGVETQYF.

The V call is TRBV6-5, the J call TRBJ1-2; TRBD1 might be the D (6 bases). Germline values: CDR1 MNHEY, CDR2 SVGAGI. V shed 2 bases and J shed 5 bases, with 12 bases lying between them. The CDR3 runs to 14 residues. CDR3 region: CASSYNDRQYGYTF. CDR3 DNA: TGTGCCAGCAGTTACAACGACAGGCAGTATGGCTACACCTTC.

This clonotype was seen repeatedly, ten times or more. This chain uses TRBV4-1 with TRBJ1-1, with 9 positions matching TRBD1. The CDR3 spans 15 residues. CDR1 MGHRA and CDR2 YSYEKL come from the germline V gene. V was clipped by 5 bases and J by 0 bases; unmatched bases: 4. CDR3 residues: CASSSRQGVNTEAFF. For the CDR3, the DNA is TGCGCCAGCAGCTCCCGACAGGGGGTGAACACTGAAGCTTTCTTT.

This clonotype has a handful of counts. The chain couples TRBV29-1 to TRBJ2-3; the match to TRBD2 covers 11 bases. The junction had 12 bases not matched to a gene; V was cut back by 6 bases and J by 4 bases. The CDR3 runs to 16 residues. The germline CDR1 and CDR2 sequences are SQVTM and ANQGSEA. The CDR3 reads CSVEITGTSGSDTQYF. The CDR3 DNA is TGCAGCGTCGAGATAACCGGGACTAGCGGCTCAGATACGCAGTATTTT.

In its sample, this clonotype was seen a few times. This chain joins TRBV21-1 and TRBJ2-1; the D call of TRBD2 is as the table states it, not checked on the DNA. TRBV21-1 is marked as a pseudogene. The CDR3 length is 18 residues. This CDR3 is CASSKGVPTSGSLNEQFF. The CDR3 bases are TGTGCCAGCAGCAAAGGGGTCCCAACTAGCGGGAGTTTGAATGAGCAGTTCTTC.

This chain uses TRBV29-1 with TRBJ2-2; a possible D gene is TRBD2 (7 bases). The CDR3 runs to 15 residues. The V and J ends lost 7 bases and 6 bases respectively, with 21 bases between them. Germline V gene data show CDR1 as SQVTM and CDR2 as ANQGSEA. DNA of the CDR3: TGCAGCGCCTCCCACAGGGATGGGGGGGCCGGGGAGCTGTTTTTT. Translation gives CSASHRDGGAGELFF.

This clonotype was observed a few times. This chain links TRBV12-3 or TRBV12-4 with TRBJ2-3, with D uncertain. The CDR3 is 15 amino acids. V lost 5 bases and J 0 bases, leaving 12 bases between the germline ends. The DNA of the CDR3 is TGTGCCAGCAGTCCCCCCAGCCCTAGCACAGATACGCAGTATTTT. Protein sequence: CASSPPSPSTDTQYF.

This clonotype was recorded at least ten times. This rearrangement joins TRBV12-3 or TRBV12-4 to TRBJ2-2, with no clear D. Trimming removed 6 bases at V and 3 bases at J, with 8 bases between. This CDR3 is built from 13 residues. This CDR3 reads CASSPGHTGELFF. The CDR3 DNA is TGTGCCAGCAGCCCTGGGCACACCGGGGAGCTGTTTTTT.

The J gene is TRBJ1-1, the V gene TRBV6-2 or TRBV6-3, with D maybe TRBD1 (5 bases). Germline values: CDR1 MNHEY, CDR2 SVGEGT. Trimming took off 6 bases at V and 3 bases at J, with 8 bases between the two ends. The CDR3 sequence is 12 residues long. The CDR3 coding sequence is TGTGCCAGCAGCCGGGGGTACACTGAAGCTTTCTTT. Translating it yields CASSRGYTEAFF.

The chain links TRBV10-3 to TRBJ2-3, with TRBD1 as a possible D gene (5 bases). CDR1 and CDR2 from the germline V gene are ENHRY and SYGVKD. V lost 7 bases and J lost 4, with 12 bases in between. This CDR3 spans 13 amino acids. This CDR3 reads CAIKGPEADTQYF. The CDR3, as DNA: TGTGCCATCAAGGGGCCAGAGGCAGATACGCAGTATTTT.

This chain links TRBV10-1 with TRBJ2-1; no firm D call. This CDR3 region has 12 residues. Trimming cost V 2 bases and J 8 bases, with 7 bases left between them. Germline CDR1 reads WNHNN; CDR2 reads SYGVQD (reference sequence). DNA of the CDR3: TGCGCCAGCAGTGAGGTAGGGTATGAGCAGTTCTTC. Amino acids: CASSEVGYEQFF.

This chain uses TRBV27 with TRBJ2-2; D is uncertain. The V gene lost 3 bases and the J gene lost 7 bases, with 12 bases spanning the gap. Germline V CDR1 and CDR2: MNHEY, SMNVEV (reference sequence). The CDR3 sequence is 14 residues long. The CDR3 nucleotides read TGTGCCAGCAGTTTTTCCGGGTCGGACGGGGAGCTGTTTTTT. Protein: CASSFSGSDGELFF.

The chain uses TRBV5-1 and TRBJ1-1; 8 bases are a match to TRBD1. The CDR3 runs 14 residues. Per the germline V gene, CDR1 is SGHRS and CDR2 is YFSETQ. V dropped 3 bases and J dropped 5; count of bases not matched to a gene: 6. CDR3 in DNA: TGCGCCAGCAGCTCCGCAGGGGGCACAACTGAAGCTTTCTTT. It codes for CASSSAGGTTEAFF.